Presented here are 9 T cell receptor beta chains from one specimen sequenced in a study of TIL therapy for anti-PD-1-resistant metastatic lung cancer. The time point here: pre-treatment sample, taken before nivolumab and TIL therapy. This was the immunoSEQ v3 assay. Using immunoSEQ multiplex PCR, the repertoire was profiled, and TCRdb retains in-frame clones only, with some absent. The sample shows about 52,000 clones, roughly 78% of them seen only once. This sample comprised blood, obtained at baseline. Every receptor here comes from a woman aged 25 to 80 with non-small cell lung cancer.

The CDR3 reads CASSLLAKVYNEQFF. In nucleotides, the CDR3 is TGTGCCAGCAGTTTGCTAGCTAAAGTCTACAATGAGCAGTTCTTC. The genes are TRBV27 and TRBJ2-1; maybe TRBD2 (5 bases). CDR1 is MNHEY and CDR2 is SMNVEV in the germline V gene (reference sequence). V was cut by 3 bases and J by 3 bases, with 12 bases left in between. The CDR3 contains 15 residues.

The chain uses TRBV27 and TRBJ2-7; perhaps TRBD1 as D (5 bases). Trimming took off 7 bases at V and 3 bases at J, with 19 bases between the two ends. The germline gives CDR1 MNHEY, CDR2 SMNVEV (reference sequence). This CDR3 region has 15 residues. The CDR3 DNA follows: TGTGCCAGCATTTCCAGGGCTGGGCGGCTCTACGAGCAGTACTTC. Residues: CASISRAGRLYEQYF.

The chain recombines TRBV4-2 with TRBJ2-4, with 7 bases identical to TRBD1. CDR3 length equals 17 residues. Germline-derived CDR1 and CDR2 are LGHNA and YNFKEQ. J gave up 5 bases and V 3 bases, and 13 bases lay outside the gene matches. CDR3 protein: CASSQSPERGRQNIQYF. DNA of the CDR3: TGTGCCAGCAGCCAGTCACCCGAAAGGGGGCGGCAAAACATTCAGTACTTC.

This rearrangement joins TRBV2 to TRBJ1-2; a possible D gene is TRBD1 (5 bases). V shed 4 bases and J shed 5 bases, with 20 bases lying between them. CDR3 length equals 16 residues. From germline, CDR1 is SNHLY and CDR2 FYNNEI. CDR3 residues: CASSGYDQGTIYGYTF. The CDR3 DNA follows: TGTGCCAGCAGTGGCTATGATCAGGGTACCATTTATGGCTACACCTTC.

The chain couples TRBV10-3 to TRBJ1-4, with D possibly matching TRBD1 (5 bases). Looked up from germline, CDR1 is ENHRY and CDR2 is SYGVKD. The CDR3 loop spans 13 amino acids. Deletions cut 6 bases from V and 5 bases from J, with 10 bases between. CDR3 loop: CAISQGANEKLFF. The CDR3, as DNA: TGTGCCATCAGCCAGGGAGCCAATGAAAAACTGTTTTTT.

V is TRBV6-5 and J is TRBJ2-1; D remains unclear. V gave up 3 bases and J gave up 5 bases, with 8 bases separating them. The CDR3 is 13 residues long. In germline, CDR1 is MNHEY, CDR2 SVGAGI. The CDR3 coding sequence is TGTGCCAGCAGTTATGCGGCACACAATGAGCAGTTCTTC. It translates to CASSYAAHNEQFF.

The chain combines TRBV27 with TRBJ1-1, with 11 nucleotides matching TRBD1. The length of the CDR3 is 14 residues. Germline V gene lookup returns CDR1 MNHEY and CDR2 SMNVEV (reference sequence). The J segment lost 4 bases and the V segment lost 2 bases, leaving 0 bases of the junction unmatched. The chain's CDR3 is CASSLGTGGTEAFF. As DNA, the CDR3 is TGTGCCAGCAGTTTAGGGACAGGGGGCACTGAAGCTTTCTTT.

The V gene is TRBV5-4, the J gene TRBJ1-1; D gene uncertain. The V gene's germline CDR1 is SGHNT and CDR2 YYREEE (reference sequence). The CDR3 sequence is 14 residues long. Trimming shortened V by 2 bases and J by 0 bases, and 8 bases separated the two germline ends. The CDR3 loop is CASSLQTMNTEAFF. The CDR3 DNA reads TGTGCCAGCAGCTTACAAACCATGAACACTGAAGCTTTCTTT.

The chain joins TRBV9 to TRBJ1-3; 7 bases fit TRBD1. In germline, CDR1 is SGDLS, CDR2 YYNGEE. CDR3 length: 15 residues. V shed 0 bases, J shed 8 bases, and the junction held 8 bases outside the gene matches. CDR3 coding DNA: TGTGCCAGCAGCGTAGCAGGGGGAGGCGCGGACACCATATATTTT. As protein: CASSVAGGGADTIYF.